The 28 T cell receptor beta chains below come from one sample, sequenced in a study of T cell repertoires in ileal Crohn's disease. TCRdb's table, derived via immunoSEQ multiplex PCR, lists solely in-frame clones and lacks some. The sample records about 7,200 clones, around 72% being singletons. The sequenced material came from ileal tissue. These TCRs come from an adult with Crohn's disease.

The chain is built from TRBV2 and TRBJ2-5; tentative D call: TRBD2 (5 bases). The CDR3 spans 14 residues. Germline CDR1 and CDR2: SNHLY and FYNNEI. With 7 bases removed from V and 5 bases from J, the gap between germline ends came to 17 bases. The CDR3 DNA is TGTGCCAGCACTTTGGACTCGGCTATGGAGACCCAGTACTTC. Translated, it gives CASTLDSAMETQYF.

This chain uses TRBV7-6 with TRBJ2-6, with TRBD1 as a possible D gene (5 bases). Germline V gives CDR1 SGHVS, CDR2 FNYEAQ. This CDR3 is built from 17 residues. V dropped 2 bases and J dropped 1 base, with 12 bases sitting between them. The CDR3 region has the DNA TGTGCCAGCAGCTTATCAGGGATGGGGTCTGGGGCCAACGTCCTGACTTTC. Protein: CASSLSGMGSGANVLTF.

The chain joins TRBV6-1 to TRBJ1-2, with 7 nucleotides matching TRBD1. Trimming cost V 0 bases and J 4 bases; bases outside gene matches: 8. Per germline, CDR1 MNHNS and CDR2 SASEGT. The CDR3 sequence is 16 residues long. The CDR3 DNA follows: TGTGCCAGCAGTGAAGCGCCTGTACAGGGGTCCTATGGCTACACCTTC. Translated, it gives CASSEAPVQGSYGYTF.

The chain combines TRBV5-1 with TRBJ1-1, with a tentative D call TRBD1 (6 bases). Trimming removed 3 bases from V and 3 bases from J, with 15 bases in between. CDR1 is SGHRS, CDR2 YFSETQ, per germline. The CDR3 length is 15 residues. CDR3 residues: CASSWGGGADTEAFF. Here the CDR3 DNA reads TGCGCCAGCAGCTGGGGTGGGGGCGCGGACACTGAAGCTTTCTTT. Filled out from reference TRBV5-1 and TRBJ1-1, the complete variable domain reads KAGVTQTPRYLIKTRGQQVTLSCSPISGHRSVSWYQQTPGQGLQFLFEYFSETQRNKGNFPGRFSGRQFSNSRSEMNVSTLELGDSALYLCASSWGGGADTEAFFGQGTRLTVV.

The chain uses TRBV7-2 and TRBJ2-5, with 9 bases that match TRBD2. Germline CDR1 is SGHTA and CDR2 is FQGNSA. The CDR3 extends over 14 amino acids. Germline trimming cut 6 bases from V and 1 base from J; bases unmatched to any gene: 3. The CDR3 loop reads CASSLAGPQETQYF. The CDR3 coding sequence is TGTGCCAGCAGTCTAGCGGGACCCCAAGAGACCCAGTACTTC.

This chain uses TRBV5-5 with TRBJ2-5, with TRBD2 matching 9 bases. The CDR3 loop spans 17 amino acids. Germline lookup yields CDR1 SGHKS and CDR2 YYEKEE (reference sequence). Germline trimming cut 0 bases from V and 1 base from J; bases unmatched to any gene: 7. In DNA form, the CDR3 reads TGTGCCAGCAGCTTGGCCTTGAGCGGGGGGTTCCAAGAGACCCAGTACTTC. Protein: CASSLALSGGFQETQYF.

This clone has only a few counts. The chain recombines TRBV30 with TRBJ1-2, with a tentative D call TRBD1 (5 bases). Trimming stripped 1 base from V and 5 bases from J, with 14 bases between. This CDR3 has 14 residues. Germline values: CDR1 GTSNPN, CDR2 SVGIG (reference sequence). The CDR3 sequence is CAWSANDRSYGYTF. CDR3 bases: TGTGCCTGGAGTGCGAACGACAGAAGTTATGGCTACACCTTC.

J is TRBJ2-5 and V is TRBV6-6; D is undetermined. The CDR3 is 13 amino acids. The V gene lost 3 bases and the J gene lost 5 bases, with 10 bases spanning the gap. Per the germline V gene, CDR1 is MNHNY and CDR2 is SVGAGI (reference sequence). CDR3 coding DNA: TGTGCCAGCAGTTATAGTTCGAGGGAGACCCAGTACTTC. Its protein is CASSYSSRETQYF.

This chain joins TRBV7-9 and TRBJ1-1; TRBD1 aligns across 8 bases. CDR3 size: 15 residues. Losses at the gene ends were 5 bases for V and 3 bases for J; bases not matched to a gene: 8. Per germline, CDR1 SEHNR and CDR2 FQNEAQ (reference sequence). In nucleotides, the CDR3 is TGTGCCAGCAGCCCAGGGACAGGAGGGGACACTGAAGCTTTCTTT. Protein: CASSPGTGGDTEAFF. Complete variable domain (other parts from reference TRBV7-9 and TRBJ1-1): DTGVSQNPRHKITKRGQNVTFRCDPISEHNRLYWYRQTLGQGPEFLTYFQNEAQLEKSRLLSDRFSAERPKGSFSTLEIQRTEQGDSAMYLCASSPGTGGDTEAFFGQGTRLTVV.

The rearrangement uses TRBV5-8 and TRBJ2-1, with 7 bases fitting TRBD2. The V gene end was trimmed by 5 bases and the J gene end by 0 bases; junction bases not matched to a gene: 5. This CDR3 is built from 15 residues. Germline V gene data show CDR1 as SGHTS and CDR2 as YDEGEE. The CDR3 loop reads CASRYLAVSYNEQFF. CDR3 DNA sequence: TGTGCCAGCAGGTACCTAGCGGTCTCCTACAATGAGCAGTTCTTC.

The chain couples TRBV7-6 to TRBJ1-5; TRBD1 might be the D (5 bases). V was cut by 4 bases and J by 6 bases, with 13 bases left in between. CDR1 is SGHVS, CDR2 FNYEAQ, per germline. This CDR3 region has 14 residues. The CDR3 protein is CASSSGGSGQPQHF. The CDR3 coding sequence is TGTGCCAGCAGCTCGGGGGGTTCAGGTCAGCCCCAGCATTTT.

J is TRBJ1-2 and V is TRBV2, with 8 bases identical to TRBD1. CDR1 and CDR2 (germline): SNHLY, FYNNEI. The CDR3 is made up of 12 amino acids. V gave up 4 bases and J gave up 6 bases; unmatched junction bases: 1. The CDR3: CASSATGDGYTF. Written as DNA, the CDR3 is TGTGCCAGCAGTGCGACAGGGGATGGCTACACCTTC.

J is TRBJ2-2 and V is TRBV7-2; 7 nucleotides align to TRBD2. With V trimmed by 5 bases and J by 4 bases, 13 bases remained unmatched. This CDR3 is 17 amino acids long. Germline assignment: CDR1 SGHTA and CDR2 FQGNSA. Here the CDR3 DNA reads TGTGCCAGCAGCCCTCCGAACCGGGCTAGCGGCACCGGGGAGCTGTTTTTT. Its protein is CASSPPNRASGTGELFF.

With regard to this clone: Other DNA sequences in the same sample also yield this CDR3. The V and J genes are TRBV29-1 and TRBJ2-7; TRBD1 matches 7 bases. With 7 bases clipped from V and 3 bases from J, the junction kept 3 bases outside the gene matches. The V gene's germline CDR1 is SQVTM and CDR2 ANQGSEA. The CDR3 loop spans 11 amino acids. CDR3 amino acids: CSARDSYEQYF. The CDR3 DNA reads TGCAGCGCCCGGGACAGCTACGAGCAGTACTTC.

V and J are TRBV7-9 and TRBJ2-3; unclear D gene. The CDR3 covers 14 residues. V was shortened by 3 bases and J by 0 bases, with 7 bases between the two germline ends. The germline V gene encodes CDR1 SEHNR and CDR2 FQNEAQ (reference sequence). The CDR3 spells CASSFAISTDTQYF. In DNA, the CDR3 is TGTGCCAGCAGCTTTGCGATCAGCACAGATACGCAGTATTTT.

The chain has TRBV5-1 and TRBJ2-1, with 10 positions matching TRBD2. After removal of 0 bases from V and 0 bases from J, the junction contained 12 bases not matched to a gene. Germline assignment: CDR1 SGHRS and CDR2 YFSETQ. There are 20 residues in the CDR3. CDR3 DNA sequence: TGCGCCAGCAGCTTGGGGACGTGGAGCGGGAGGGCTCTCTCCTACAATGAGCAGTTCTTC. Its translation: CASSLGTWSGRALSYNEQFF. Combining the CDR3 with reference TRBV5-1 and TRBJ2-1 gives the whole variable domain KAGVTQTPRYLIKTRGQQVTLSCSPISGHRSVSWYQQTPGQGLQFLFEYFSETQRNKGNFPGRFSGRQFSNSRSEMNVSTLELGDSALYLCASSLGTWSGRALSYNEQFFGPGTRLTVL.

V is TRBV19 and J is TRBJ1-1; D not resolved. Germline V gene data show CDR1 as LNHDA and CDR2 as SQIVND (reference sequence). The CDR3 length is 15 residues. Between the trimmed V and J ends, which lost 3 bases and 1 base, there was a span of 12 bases. CDR3 DNA sequence: TGTGCCAGTAGTATTAACGGGTTCGGGAACACTGAAGCTTTCTTT. Its translation: CASSINGFGNTEAFF.

A few counts support this clone. The rearrangement links TRBV27 to TRBJ1-1; D gene unclear. The CDR3 covers 16 residues. Germline V CDR1 and CDR2: MNHEY, SMNVEV (reference sequence). Trimming shortened V by 2 bases and J by 0 bases, and 13 bases separated the two germline ends. The CDR3 loop is CASSLEAATLNTEAFF. CDR3 coding DNA: TGTGCCAGCAGTTTAGAGGCAGCCACTTTGAACACTGAAGCTTTCTTT.

This clone appeared a single time. This rearrangement joins TRBV2 to TRBJ2-5, with 9 positions matching TRBD2. Germline V CDR1 and CDR2: SNHLY, FYNNEI. The trim removed 1 base at V and 2 bases at J, leaving 14 bases unmatched. This CDR3 is 19 amino acids long. The CDR3 DNA follows: TGTGCCAGCAGTGAAGTAGGGGCGGGGGGGCCCCATTTTCAAGAGACCCAGTACTTC. It encodes CASSEVGAGGPHFQETQYF.

The chain joins TRBV15 to TRBJ2-7; 10 bases line up with TRBD1. The CDR3 is 16 residues long. In germline, CDR1 is LNHNV, CDR2 YYDKDF (reference sequence). The V gene end was trimmed by 2 bases and the J gene end by 1 base; junction bases not matched to a gene: 5. The CDR3 sequence is CATSRHGQGGSYEQYF. CDR3 coding DNA: TGTGCCACCAGCAGACATGGACAGGGGGGATCCTACGAGCAGTACTTC.

There are a few counts of this clone. This chain uses TRBV5-1 with TRBJ2-6; 7 bases match TRBD1. The CDR3 sequence is 17 residues long. Germline CDR1 reads SGHRS; CDR2 reads YFSETQ. V was clipped by 3 bases and J by 0 bases; unmatched bases: 6. The CDR3 is CASSSGQQISGANVLTF. The CDR3 DNA follows: TGCGCCAGCAGCTCGGGACAGCAGATCTCTGGGGCCAACGTCCTGACTTTC. Supplemented by reference TRBV5-1 and TRBJ2-6, the full variable domain reads KAGVTQTPRYLIKTRGQQVTLSCSPISGHRSVSWYQQTPGQGLQFLFEYFSETQRNKGNFPGRFSGRQFSNSRSEMNVSTLELGDSALYLCASSSGQQISGANVLTFGAGSRLTVL.

The CDR3: CSVGQAMNYGYTF. CDR3 bases: TGCAGCGTTGGGCAGGCAATGAACTATGGCTACACCTTC. The rearrangement uses TRBV29-1 and TRBJ1-2, with unresolved D. The V gene's germline CDR1 is SQVTM and CDR2 ANQGSEA. CDR3 length: 13 residues. V lost 4 bases to trimming and J lost 2 bases, with 11 bases between them.

This clone was seen a few times. V is TRBV28 and J is TRBJ1-6, with unresolved D. CDR1 and CDR2 (germline): MDHEN, SYDVKM. V shed 2 bases and J shed 0 bases, with 8 bases lying between them. The CDR3 loop spans 16 amino acids. The CDR3 sequence is CASSLVRSSYNSPLHF. Here the CDR3 DNA reads TGTGCCAGCAGTTTAGTCAGAAGCTCCTATAATTCACCCCTCCACTTT.

In its sample, this clone was seen a few times. In DNA, the CDR3 is TGTGCCACTCGTCCAGGGGGCACTGAAGCTTTCTTT. Its translation: CATRPGGTEAFF. The chain links TRBV6-1 to TRBJ1-1, with 7 nucleotides matching TRBD1. The CDR3 spans 12 residues. Germline loops: CDR1 MNHNS, CDR2 SASEGT. Trimming cost V 10 bases and J 4 bases; bases outside gene matches: 6.

V is TRBV4-3 and J is TRBJ2-3, with 10 bases identical to TRBD2. The germline V gene has CDR1 LGHNA and CDR2 YSLEER. The trim removed 1 base at V and 1 base at J, leaving 5 bases unmatched. The CDR3 loop spans 17 amino acids. CDR3 region: CASSQALGTSGTDTQYF. CDR3 bases: TGCGCCAGCAGCCAAGCCCTCGGGACTAGCGGCACAGATACGCAGTATTTT.

This chain links TRBV28 with TRBJ1-2; tentatively, D is TRBD1 (6 bases). Trimming took 2 bases from V and 1 from J, leaving 8 bases between them. CDR3 size: 14 residues. The germline V gene has CDR1 MDHEN and CDR2 SYDVKM. This chain's CDR3 is CASSLKGGNYGYTF. The CDR3 coding sequence is TGTGCCAGCAGTTTAAAAGGGGGTAACTATGGCTACACCTTC.

The V gene is TRBV5-4, the J gene TRBJ2-7; TRBD1 matches 8 bases. CDR3 size: 14 residues. Germline CDR1 reads SGHNT; CDR2 reads YYREEE (reference sequence). V shed 4 bases and J 5 bases; nucleotides not matched to a gene: 8. CDR3 residues: CASSPTGGLDEQYF. The CDR3 coding sequence is TGTGCCAGCAGCCCTACAGGGGGTCTCGACGAGCAGTACTTC.

The DNA of the CDR3 is TGTGCCAGCAGTGATTGGGGGGGCCAGCCCCAGCATTTT. Translated, it gives CASSDWGGQPQHF. This rearrangement joins TRBV6-1 to TRBJ1-5, with D possibly being TRBD1 (6 bases). The V and J ends lost 3 bases and 7 bases respectively, with 10 bases between them. This CDR3 contains 13 residues. Germline V gene lookup returns CDR1 MNHNS and CDR2 SASEGT.